Included here is one T cell receptor (beta chain) sequence, with context. Which antigen it targets is not known. Base qualities are not recorded, but no much larger clone differs from it by a single base. From the cysteine through the phenylalanine, the CDR3 covers 13 amino acids. The entry retains the CDR3 DNA only, 39 bases that are in frame from base 1. Trimming at the junction amounts to 5 bases on V and 4 bases on J, and the germline ends lie 12 bases apart. The germline V gene encodes CDR1 SGDLS and CDR2 YYNGEE. The entry originates in a study of T cells in narcolepsy listed by TCRdb under 2018. Notes on the research overall: Healthy control donors were enrolled in the study alongside patients who had narcolepsy type 1 or type 2 (NT1, NT2). The study sought autoreactive T cells targeting hypocretin neuron self-antigens (hypocretin, TRIB2) in narcolepsy patients, using TCR Vbeta sequencing to track clonotypes in blood and CSF.

Memory CD4+ T cells were sorted ex vivo from peripheral blood of narcolepsy patients and healthy controls for TCR Vbeta sequencing. Study-wide conclusions, independent of this receptor: Plots comparing CSF and blood CD4+ T cell clonotypes from the same patient highlighted HCRT-specific and TRIB2-specific autoreactive clonotypes. Autoreactive clonotypes were reported to be detected serially in the blood of the same patients and of different patients, but not in the blood of healthy controls. Certain blood memory CD4+ repertoires from patients and controls had no sequences that matched autoreactive T cell clones. Numbers of sequenced blood memory CD4+ clonotypes were comparable, with averages of some 38,000 in patients and 33,354 in controls.

Library preparation employed the immunoSEQ multiplex PCR assay. TCRdb carries this immuneACCESS record with in-frame sequences only. Its versions omit some clonotypes, under half of them owing to an unresolved V gene in the studies checked, with the rest unexplained. Across this sample there are around 13,000 clones, with less than 90% seen only once. The ten largest clones take up approximately 1.7% of the sample. This TCR was recovered from a human donor with narcolepsy. The sample comprised CD45RA- memory CD4+ T cells from PBMCs. The cell subset or site label, as the study defines it: memory T cells sorted ex vivo from peripheral blood. The sequence is built from TRBV9 and TRBJ1-2; a tentative D match to TRBD1 spans 6 bases. The DNA sequence reads TGTGCCAGCAGAGACGACAGGCTCTATGGCTACACCTTC. Translated, this gives CASRDDRLYGYTF.